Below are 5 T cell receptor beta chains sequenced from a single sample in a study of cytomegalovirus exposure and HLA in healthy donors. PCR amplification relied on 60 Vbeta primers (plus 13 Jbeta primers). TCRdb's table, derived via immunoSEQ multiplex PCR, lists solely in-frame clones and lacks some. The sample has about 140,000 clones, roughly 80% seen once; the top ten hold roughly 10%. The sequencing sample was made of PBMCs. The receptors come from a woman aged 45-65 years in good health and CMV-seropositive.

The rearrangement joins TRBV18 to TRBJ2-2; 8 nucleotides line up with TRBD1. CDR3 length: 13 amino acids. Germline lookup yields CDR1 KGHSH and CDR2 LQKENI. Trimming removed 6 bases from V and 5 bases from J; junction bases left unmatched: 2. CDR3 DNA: TGTGCCAGCTCGTACAGGGGGACCGGGGAGCTGTTTTTT. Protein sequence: CASSYRGTGELFF.

The CDR3 sequence: CASSSGTYGYEQYF. DNA of the CDR3: TGTGCCAGCAGCTCAGGGACATACGGCTACGAGCAGTACTTC. The chain recombines TRBV7-2 with TRBJ2-7; D might be TRBD1 (6 bases). Trimming pared 4 bases from V and 3 bases from J, leaving 13 bases between. The CDR3 is made up of 14 amino acids. Germline assignment: CDR1 SGHTA and CDR2 FQGNSA.

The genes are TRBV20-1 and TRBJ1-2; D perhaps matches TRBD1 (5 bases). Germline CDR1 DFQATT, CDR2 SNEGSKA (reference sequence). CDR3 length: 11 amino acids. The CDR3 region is CGGGENYGYTF. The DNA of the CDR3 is TGCGGCGGAGGGGAAAACTATGGCTACACCTTC.

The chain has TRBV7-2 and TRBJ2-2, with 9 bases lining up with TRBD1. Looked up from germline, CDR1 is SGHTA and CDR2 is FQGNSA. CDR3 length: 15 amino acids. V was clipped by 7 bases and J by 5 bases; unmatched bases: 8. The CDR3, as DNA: TGTGCCAGCAATCGTGACAGGGGGGGGACCGGGGAGCTGTTTTTT. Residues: CASNRDRGGTGELFF.

CDR3 residues: CASSGPGGRETQYF. CDR3 nucleotides: TGTGCCAGCAGTGGACCTGGGGGGAGGGAGACCCAGTACTTC. The rearrangement joins TRBV2 to TRBJ2-5, with D possibly being TRBD2 (6 bases). The CDR3 is made up of 14 amino acids. Germline CDR1 is SNHLY and CDR2 is FYNNEI. The V gene lost 4 bases and the J gene lost 5 bases, with 14 bases spanning the gap.